Here is one T cell receptor beta chain with its context. This CDR3 has 16 amino acids. Per the germline V gene, CDR1 is MNHEY and CDR2 is SMNVEV (reference sequence). The ends were cut back, 2 bases at V and 6 bases at J, with 20 bases in the middle. This sample was included in a study of blood T cell repertoires in COVID-19. Assay: immunoSEQ multiplex PCR; the TCRdb copy retains only in-frame clones and omits some. This sample has under 250,000 clones, with approximately 84% found just once. The rearrangement joins TRBV27 to TRBJ2-7; weak D call: TRBD2 (5 bases). Sequenced: peripheral blood. The receptor was isolated from a man in his forties or fifties with acute or convalescent COVID-19. This CDR3 reads CASSLVGWTEKFEQYF. Written as DNA, the CDR3 is TGTGCCAGCAGTTTAGTGGGCTGGACTGAGAAATTCGAGCAGTACTTC.